The 30 T cell receptor beta chains below were found in one sample sequenced in a study of a mutant IDH1 vaccine in newly diagnosed glioma. Stated time point: week 47, end of study. A 20-mer mutant IDH1 peptide at 300 ug was injected subcutaneously with topical imiquimod. These TCRs' antigens remain unknown. TCRdb's copy holds only in-frame clones and misses some; the assay was immunoSEQ multiplex PCR. The table shows 35,000 to 45,000 clones, with 75% occurring only once. Source: PBMCs, taken from a glioma patient whose treatment included an IDH1 peptide vaccine. The receptor set was obtained from a man in his forties with glioma.

This clone was recorded only once. The genes are TRBV28 and TRBJ1-2, with D uncertain. V lost 6 bases and J 7 bases, leaving 18 bases between the germline ends. CDR1 and CDR2 (germline): MDHEN, SYDVKM. The CDR3 is 14 residues long. The CDR3 region has the DNA TGTGCCAGCAGGGCGGGCCAGGTAGTCTCTGGCTACACCTTC. Protein: CASRAGQVVSGYTF.

The chain links TRBV18 to TRBJ1-1, with 9 bases lining up with TRBD1. CDR1 is KGHSH, CDR2 LQKENI, per germline. The CDR3 runs to 19 residues. V shed 0 bases and J 0 bases; nucleotides not matched to a gene: 11. The CDR3 DNA is TGTGCCAGCTCACCACCTTTAGTGAGGACAGGGGAAATGAACACTGAAGCTTTCTTT. Translating it yields CASSPPLVRTGEMNTEAFF.

This clone is medium-sized within its sample. The chain has TRBV19 and TRBJ1-5; a weak D match, TRBD1 (5 bases). V lost 0 bases and J 6 bases, leaving 6 bases between the germline ends. The CDR3 has 13 residues. The V gene's germline CDR1 is LNHDA and CDR2 SQIVND (reference sequence). The CDR3 region has the DNA TGTGCCAGTAGTATAGACAGGGCTCAGCCCCAGCATTTT. Encoded protein: CASSIDRAQPQHF. Filled out from reference TRBV19 and TRBJ1-5, the complete variable domain reads DGGITQSPKYLFRKEGQNVTLSCEQNLNHDAMYWYRQDPGQGLRLIYYSQIVNDFQKGDIAEGYSVSREKKESFPLTVTSAQKNPTAFYLCASSIDRAQPQHFGDGTRLSIL.

This clone was picked up one time. The DNA of the CDR3 is TGTGCCAGCAGCTTGCAACGGGAGTTTGGGGCCGGGGAGCTGTTTTTT. Its protein is CASSLQREFGAGELFF. V and J are TRBV5-4 and TRBJ2-2; D is possibly TRBD2 (6 bases). V was trimmed by 1 base and J by 6 bases, leaving 16 bases between them. The CDR3 extends over 16 amino acids. In germline, CDR1 is SGHNT, CDR2 YYREEE (reference sequence).

With respect to this clone: At one boundary the junction diverges from the germline segment, which might be a read error. J is TRBJ1-2 and V is TRBV27; TRBD1 aligns across 9 bases. This CDR3 is 12 amino acids long. Germline CDR1 reads MNHEY; CDR2 reads SMNVEV (reference sequence). CDR3 sequence reads: CASSPATGGLLF. The CDR3 DNA reads as TGTGCCAGCAGTCCCGCGACAGGGGGTCTTCTCTTC.

This chain joins TRBV18 and TRBJ1-4; no clear D gene. The CDR3 is 14 amino acids. The germline gives CDR1 KGHSH, CDR2 LQKENI. The V end was cut by 6 bases, the J end by 4 bases, with 12 bases between. The CDR3 reads CASSSGQNNEKLFF. The DNA for the CDR3 is TGTGCCAGCTCTTCTGGTCAGAATAATGAAAAACTGTTTTTT. Complete variable domain (other parts from reference TRBV18 and TRBJ1-4): NAGVMQNPRHLVRRRGQEARLRCSPMKGHSHVYWYRQLPEEGLKFMVYLQKENIIDESGMPKERFSAEFPKEGPSILRIQQVVRGDSAAYFCASSSGQNNEKLFFGSGTQLSVL.

The J gene is TRBJ2-1, the V gene TRBV11-3; D is uncertain. This CDR3 region has 12 residues. The V gene lost 7 bases and the J gene lost 5 bases, with 9 bases spanning the gap. Germline V gene sequence: CDR1 SGHNT, CDR2 YENEEA. CDR3 DNA: TGTGCCAGCAAAATAGGTAACAATGAGCAGTTCTTC. Its translation is CASKIGNNEQFF.

Only a few counts were recorded for this clone. The chain links TRBV6-4 to TRBJ2-1, with a tentative D call TRBD1 (5 bases). The CDR3 loop spans 15 amino acids. CDR1 is MRHNA and CDR2 is SNTAGT in the germline V gene. V dropped 4 bases and J dropped 0 bases, with 10 bases sitting between them. The chain's CDR3 is CASSVGRDSYNEQFF. CDR3 nucleotides: TGTGCCAGCAGTGTGGGCAGGGACTCCTACAATGAGCAGTTCTTC.

This clone was recorded once. This chain links TRBV5-4 with TRBJ2-3; TRBD2 aligns across 12 bases. V gave up 0 bases and J gave up 3 bases; unmatched junction bases: 5. This CDR3 comprises 17 residues. Germline CDR1 reads SGHNT; CDR2 reads YYREEE (reference sequence). The CDR3 is CASSLEASGRGTDTQYF. The DNA of the CDR3 is TGTGCCAGCAGCTTGGAAGCTAGCGGGAGGGGGACAGATACGCAGTATTTT. The full variable domain, completed using reference TRBV5-4 and TRBJ2-3, is ETGVTQSPTHLIKTRGQQVTLRCSSQSGHNTVSWYQQALGQGPQFIFQYYREEENGRGNFPPRFSGLQFPNYSSELNVNALELDDSALYLCASSLEASGRGTDTQYFGPGTRLTVL.

V and J are TRBV19 and TRBJ2-2; 10 bases align to TRBD2. Germline V gene lookup returns CDR1 LNHDA and CDR2 SQIVND (reference sequence). The CDR3 totals 18 residues. V trimming: 6 bases; J trimming: 5 bases; junction bases outside the gene matches: 15. CDR3 bases: TGTGCCAGTAGCCCGGGACTAGCGCCCGTGCTTGGGACCGGGGAGCTGTTTTTT. It yields the protein CASSPGLAPVLGTGELFF. The variable domain in full, completed from reference TRBV19 and TRBJ2-2, reads DGGITQSPKYLFRKEGQNVTLSCEQNLNHDAMYWYRQDPGQGLRLIYYSQIVNDFQKGDIAEGYSVSREKKESFPLTVTSAQKNPTAFYLCASSPGLAPVLGTGELFFGEGSRLTVL.

J is TRBJ2-5 and V is TRBV4-3; either TRBD1 or TRBD2 may supply D (5 bases each). The CDR3 is made up of 14 amino acids. V was pared by 1 base and J by 2 bases, with 8 bases between. Germline V lookup: CDR1 LGHNA, CDR2 YSLEER. CDR3 sequence: CASSQGGGQETQYF. The CDR3 DNA follows: TGCGCCAGCAGCCAAGGTGGGGGACAAGAGACCCAGTACTTC.

This chain connects TRBV6-1 to TRBJ2-5; D unresolved. The V gene lost 1 base and the J gene lost 1 base, with 7 bases spanning the gap. CDR3 length equals 14 residues. CDR1 is MNHNS and CDR2 is SASEGT in the germline V gene. DNA of the CDR3: TGTGCCAGCAGTGAAGGGCTTACCCAAGAGACCCAGTACTTC. Its protein is CASSEGLTQETQYF.

The J gene is TRBJ1-2, the V gene TRBV5-4; D uncertain. This CDR3 is 14 amino acids long. Germline V gene data show CDR1 as SGHNT and CDR2 as YYREEE (reference sequence). Trimming removed 5 bases at V and 2 bases at J, with 13 bases between. CDR3 bases: TGTGCCAGCAGACCGGAGACGGACAACTATGGCTACACCTTC. As protein: CASRPETDNYGYTF.

This chain links TRBV4-2 with TRBJ2-5; TRBD2 aligns across 8 bases. The CDR3 has 16 residues. Per germline, CDR1 LGHNA and CDR2 YNFKEQ. V shed 0 bases and J 5 bases; nucleotides not matched to a gene: 8. CDR3 coding DNA: TGTGCCAGCAGCCAAGACAGAGCGGGAGTCCGGGAGACCCAGTACTTC. It is translated as CASSQDRAGVRETQYF.

This clone was recorded a few times. The gene calls are TRBV6-5 and TRBJ2-3; D is possibly TRBD2 (5 bases). Germline assignment: CDR1 MNHEY and CDR2 SVGAGI. The CDR3 has 15 residues. The V end was cut by 2 bases, the J end by 4 bases, with 13 bases between. The chain's CDR3 is CASSYEAGVSDTQYF. The CDR3 region has the DNA TGTGCCAGCAGTTACGAGGCCGGGGTCTCAGATACGCAGTATTTT.

The V call is TRBV7-9, the J call TRBJ2-1; 11 bases match TRBD2. The CDR3 is made up of 16 amino acids. With 8 bases clipped from V and 1 base from J, the junction kept 7 bases outside the gene matches. Germline lookup yields CDR1 SEHNR and CDR2 FQNEAQ (reference sequence). In DNA form, the CDR3 reads TGTGCCAGCTCGCTTAGCGGGAGGGGATCCTACAATGAGCAGTTCTTC. Translating gives CASSLSGRGSYNEQFF.

This clone was detected only a few times. The rearrangement links TRBV11-3 to TRBJ1-1; D not certain. The CDR3 consists of 14 residues. Germline assignment: CDR1 SGHNT and CDR2 YENEEA. V gave up 3 bases and J gave up 1 base, with 9 bases separating them. CDR3 nucleotides: TGTGCCAGCAGCTTCGACGAGCGGAACACTGAAGCTTTCTTT. Its protein product is CASSFDERNTEAFF.

With regard to this clone: The sample has other DNA sequences that encode this CDR3 too. This rearrangement joins TRBV6-1 to TRBJ1-5; possible D gene TRBD1, 5 bases. Germline V gene lookup returns CDR1 MNHNS and CDR2 SASEGT. The CDR3 is 13 amino acids. Trimming cost V 2 bases and J 4 bases, with 6 bases left between them. The CDR3 DNA reads TGTGCCAGCAGTGAACAGGGAAATCAGCCCCAGCATTTT. It encodes CASSEQGNQPQHF.

The chain recombines TRBV5-1 with TRBJ2-3; a weak D match, TRBD1 (6 bases). V dropped 0 bases and J dropped 3 bases, with 11 bases sitting between them. Germline CDR1 reads SGHRS; CDR2 reads YFSETQ. CDR3 length: 15 amino acids. In nucleotides, the CDR3 is TGCGCCAGCAGCTTGGGTGACAGGTTAACAGATACGCAGTATTTT. Protein product: CASSLGDRLTDTQYF. Variable domain in full (rest from reference TRBV5-1 and TRBJ2-3): KAGVTQTPRYLIKTRGQQVTLSCSPISGHRSVSWYQQTPGQGLQFLFEYFSETQRNKGNFPGRFSGRQFSNSRSEMNVSTLELGDSALYLCASSLGDRLTDTQYFGPGTRLTVL.

This clone was seen only once. The rearrangement links TRBV6-5 to TRBJ2-1; D gene uncertain. The germline V gene has CDR1 MNHEY and CDR2 SVGAGI. This CDR3 is 13 amino acids long. V dropped 7 bases and J dropped 6 bases, with 13 bases sitting between them. The DNA of the CDR3 is TGTGCCAGCAACTATCTGGAAGGCAATGAGCAGTTCTTC. This encodes CASNYLEGNEQFF.

This clone was counted between two and nine times. The V call is TRBV6-6, the J call TRBJ1-2; D is undetermined. Trimming pared 7 bases from V and 7 bases from J, leaving 25 bases between. The CDR3 is made up of 16 amino acids. The germline gives CDR1 MNHNY, CDR2 SVGAGI (reference sequence). The CDR3 bases are TGTGCCAGCACCTCAGTAACCGAAACGCGCGCGAGTGGCTACACCTTC. It translates to CASTSVTETRASGYTF.

The rearrangement joins TRBV4-3 to TRBJ2-3; D is tentatively TRBD1 or TRBD2 (6 bases each). Germline V gene data show CDR1 as LGHNA and CDR2 as YSLEER. This CDR3 spans 17 amino acids. Trimming shortened V by 2 bases and J by 4 bases, and 19 bases separated the two germline ends. The CDR3 here is CASSQKGGPSLADTQYF. In DNA, the CDR3 is TGCGCCAGCAGCCAAAAGGGGGGACCTAGTCTCGCAGATACGCAGTATTTT.

The rearrangement joins TRBV7-2 to TRBJ2-5, with D perhaps TRBD1 or TRBD2 (6 bases each). The CDR3 has 15 amino acids. The germline gives CDR1 SGHTA, CDR2 FQGNSA. Deletions cut 2 bases from V and 5 bases from J, with 15 bases between. DNA of the CDR3: TGTGCCAGCAGCTTAAATATAGTCGGGGGCGAGACCCAGTACTTC. The encoded protein is CASSLNIVGGETQYF.

The rearrangement links TRBV5-4 to TRBJ2-7; 10 bases match TRBD2. The CDR3 is 15 residues long. V dropped 3 bases and J dropped 6; count of bases not matched to a gene: 9. From germline, CDR1 is SGHNT and CDR2 YYREEE (reference sequence). The CDR3 loop is CASSSGTSVVSEQYF. CDR3 in DNA: TGTGCCAGCAGCTCCGGGACTAGCGTGGTTAGCGAGCAGTACTTC.

The CDR3 loop is CASSFSGQGGRGGQPQHF. The CDR3 bases are TGTGCCAGCAGCTTTTCGGGACAGGGAGGACGAGGAGGTCAGCCCCAGCATTTT. The chain has TRBV7-8 and TRBJ1-5; TRBD1 agrees at 9 bases. Per germline, CDR1 SGHVS and CDR2 FQNEAQ. The CDR3 covers 18 residues. V lost 3 bases, J lost 6 bases, and 15 bases stayed unmatched.

This clone was detected a few times. The chain recombines TRBV28 with TRBJ2-5; possibly TRBD2 for D (5 bases). The CDR3 has 13 amino acids. The germline gives CDR1 MDHEN, CDR2 SYDVKM. V gave up 8 bases and J gave up 4 bases, with 14 bases separating them. CDR3 coding DNA: TGTGCCAGCGAGGGAGTCGGCCTAGAGACCCAGTACTTC. It encodes CASEGVGLETQYF.

The chain joins TRBV9 to TRBJ1-1; no firm D call. Germline CDR1 and CDR2: SGDLS and YYNGEE. The CDR3 runs 13 residues. Trimming took off 0 bases at V and 0 bases at J, with 3 bases between the two ends. In DNA form, the CDR3 reads TGTGCCAGCAGCGTAGCTATGAACACTGAAGCTTTCTTT. This translates into CASSVAMNTEAFF.

The CDR3, as DNA: TGTGCCAGCGGACGACCCTCCTACGAGCAGTACTTC. It translates to CASGRPSYEQYF. The V gene is TRBV28, the J gene TRBJ2-7; no reliable D call. The germline gives CDR1 MDHEN, CDR2 SYDVKM. This CDR3 is built from 12 residues. The V end lost 8 bases, the J end lost 0 bases, and 8 bases lay between the germline ends.

J is TRBJ1-2 and V is TRBV10-3; D remains unclear. The germline gives CDR1 ENHRY, CDR2 SYGVKD. The CDR3 covers 12 residues. The germline V and J ends were trimmed by 2 bases and 4 bases, with 5 bases remaining between them. This CDR3 reads CAISETPYGYTF. DNA of the CDR3: TGTGCCATCAGTGAGACGCCCTATGGCTACACCTTC.

The rearrangement uses TRBV19 and TRBJ2-4; the D gene is possibly TRBD2 (5 bases). V lost 5 bases and J lost 3, with 11 bases in between. Germline V gene data show CDR1 as LNHDA and CDR2 as SQIVND (reference sequence). The CDR3 consists of 14 residues. The CDR3 is CASSPRESKNIQYF. Here the CDR3 DNA reads TGTGCCAGTAGTCCGAGGGAGAGCAAAAACATTCAGTACTTC.